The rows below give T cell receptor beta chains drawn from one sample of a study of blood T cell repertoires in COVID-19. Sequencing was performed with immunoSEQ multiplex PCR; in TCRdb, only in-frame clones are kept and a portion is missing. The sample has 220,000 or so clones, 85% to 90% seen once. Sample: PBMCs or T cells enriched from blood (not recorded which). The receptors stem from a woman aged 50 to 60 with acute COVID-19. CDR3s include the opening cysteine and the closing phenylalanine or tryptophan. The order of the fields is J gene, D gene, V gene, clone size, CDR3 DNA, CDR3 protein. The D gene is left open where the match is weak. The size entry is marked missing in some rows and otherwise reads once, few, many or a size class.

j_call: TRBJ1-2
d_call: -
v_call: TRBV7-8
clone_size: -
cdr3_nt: TGTGCCAGCAGCTTAGTCGGCAGGGATTTCCATGGCTACACCTTC
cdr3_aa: CASSLVGRDFHGYTF

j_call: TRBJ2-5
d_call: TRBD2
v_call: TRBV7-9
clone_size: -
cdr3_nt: TGTGCCAGCAGCTTACGTGGCCCCGGGACTAGCGGGAGTGAGACCCAGTACTTC
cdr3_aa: CASSLRGPGTSGSETQYF

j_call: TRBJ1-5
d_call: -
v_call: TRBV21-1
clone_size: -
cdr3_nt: TGTGCCAGCAGCACCGGGACAGGGGGCGACCGGGGGAATCAGCCCCAGCATTTT
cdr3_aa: CASSTGTGGDRGNQPQHF

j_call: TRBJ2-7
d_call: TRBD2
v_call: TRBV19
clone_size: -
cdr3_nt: TGTGCCAGTAGTTGGACTAGCGGGACAAATAGGGAGCAGTACTTC
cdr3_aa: CASSWTSGTNREQYF

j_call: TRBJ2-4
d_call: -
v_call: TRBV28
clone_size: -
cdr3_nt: TGTGCCAGCAGTTTAGAGTGGGCCGTAGCCAAAAACATTCAGTACTTC
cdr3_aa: CASSLEWAVAKNIQYF

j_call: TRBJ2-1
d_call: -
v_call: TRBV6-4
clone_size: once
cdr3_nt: TGTGCCAGCAGTATGGAGGGACTGACGGATGAGCAGTTCTTC
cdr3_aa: CASSMEGLTDEQFF

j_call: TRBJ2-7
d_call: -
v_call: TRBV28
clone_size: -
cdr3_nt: TGTGCCAGCAAAACAGGGTCCTACGAGCAGTACTTC
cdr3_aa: CASKTGSYEQYF

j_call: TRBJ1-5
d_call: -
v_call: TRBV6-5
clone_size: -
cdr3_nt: TGTGCCAGCAGGGGGGGTCAGCCCAATCAGCCCCAGCATTTT
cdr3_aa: CASRGGQPNQPQHF

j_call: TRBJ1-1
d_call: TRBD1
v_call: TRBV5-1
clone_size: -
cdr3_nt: TGCGCCAGCAGCATACGGACAGGGATGAACACTGAAGCTTTCTTT
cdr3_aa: CASSIRTGMNTEAFF

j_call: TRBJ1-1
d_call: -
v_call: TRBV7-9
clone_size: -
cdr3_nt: TGTGCCAGCCTTTTGACTGGGAACACTGAAGCTTTCTTT
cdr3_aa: CASLLTGNTEAFF

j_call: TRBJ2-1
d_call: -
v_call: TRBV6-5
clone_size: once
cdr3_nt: TGTGCCAGCAGTCTCAGTAATGAGCAGTTCTTC
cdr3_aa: CASSLSNEQFF

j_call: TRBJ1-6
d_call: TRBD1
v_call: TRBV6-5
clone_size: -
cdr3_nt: TGTGCCAGCAGTTACTGGCCAGGGGGCAATTCACCCCTCCACTTT
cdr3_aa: CASSYWPGGNSPLHF

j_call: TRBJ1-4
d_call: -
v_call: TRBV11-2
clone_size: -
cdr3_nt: TGTGCCAGCAGCTTAGTTCGCGGGCGTGAAAAACTGTTTTTT
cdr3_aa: CASSLVRGREKLFF

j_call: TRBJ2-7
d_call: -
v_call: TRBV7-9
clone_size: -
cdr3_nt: TGTGCCAGCAGCTTCCAGGGACACCCACGCTTCTACGAGCAGTACTTC
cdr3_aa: CASSFQGHPRFYEQYF